This TCR beta chain was recorded in a study of OX40 agonist ivuxolimab in advanced cancers. In the study overall: Patients' therapy was ivuxolimab, an antibody that acts as an agonist of OX40 (CD134). Therapy given before enrollment (anti-PD-1, anti-PD-L1 or anti-CTLA-4) was allowed, and 40% had some.

The CDR3 contains 14 residues. CDR1 and CDR2 (germline): LNHDA, SQIVND (reference sequence). V lost 2 bases to trimming and J lost 3 bases, with 11 bases between them. This clone was detected only once. The table came from immunoSEQ multiplex PCR; TCRdb's copy has only in-frame clones and leaves some out. The sample lists more than 45,000 clones, approximately 90% occurring once. The TCR originated in an adult with an advanced solid tumor such as melanoma, head and neck, liver or kidney cancer. This sequence joins TRBV19 and TRBJ2-7, with a possible D match to TRBD1 (5 bases). Sequencing used CD4+ or CD8+ T cells sorted from blood, obtained in a trial of the OX40 agonist ivuxolimab. This CDR3 reads CASSISGHGYEQYF. The CDR3 bases are TGTGCCAGTAGTATATCAGGACACGGCTACGAGCAGTACTTC. Together with reference TRBV19 and TRBJ2-7, the CDR3 gives the full variable domain: DGGITQSPKYLFRKEGQNVTLSCEQNLNHDAMYWYRQDPGQGLRLIYYSQIVNDFQKGDIAEGYSVSREKKESFPLTVTSAQKNPTAFYLCASSISGHGYEQYFGPGTRLTVT.